This is a list of T cell receptor beta chains from one sample in a study of blood T cell repertoires in COVID-19. The method was immunoSEQ multiplex PCR; TCRdb's version includes in-frame clones alone and lacks a portion of them. The sample gives 87,000 or so clones, 85% to 90% of which show up once; around 5.3% is in the top ten. Material for sequencing was peripheral blood. These receptors came from a man aged 40-55 years with acute or convalescent COVID-19. Both conserved end residues are part of each CDR3. Fields, in order: V gene, J gene, CDR3 protein.

TRBV18	TRBJ2-1	CASSPLTSYNEQFF
TRBV4-1	TRBJ2-5	CASSQVRGLETQYF
TRBV19	TRBJ2-6	CASSIRLGGQGAFGANVLTF
TRBV5-1	TRBJ2-5	CASSLGEKVQETQYF
TRBV5-4	TRBJ1-1	CASSFIGQDEAFF
TRBV30	TRBJ2-5	CAWSLVALAGGPRETQYF
TRBV7-9	TRBJ2-2	CASSLPSGRADTGELFF
TRBV18	TRBJ1-3	CASSPNSRTAGNTIYF
TRBV30	TRBJ1-6	CAWNPTGVNSPLHF
TRBV6-5	TRBJ1-2	CASKTGSYGYTF
TRBV18	TRBJ1-3	CASSEHPALNPRSGNTIYF
TRBV9	TRBJ2-7	CASSVGPGGFSYEQYF
TRBV7-2	TRBJ2-1	CASIQYNEQFF
TRBV29-1	TRBJ1-2	CSVVPMAYGYTF
TRBV9	TRBJ1-2	CASSTLEVANYGYTF
TRBV11-2	TRBJ2-3	CASSFRNRVDTQYF
TRBV1	TRBJ1-1	CTSSTQGPNTEAFF
TRBV2	TRBJ1-6	CASSESDSLKSPLHF
TRBV18	TRBJ2-3	CASSGRATDTQYF
TRBV5-8	TRBJ2-1	CASSLFYGTSGLDEQFF
TRBV30	TRBJ2-7	CAWSRDRGLGEQYF
TRBV12-5	TRBJ2-3	CASGAPTGDKDTQYF
TRBV19	TRBJ1-5	CASSFPFTDFYSNQPQHF
TRBV10-1	TRBJ1-5	CASSEGGQPWPQHF
TRBV12-3/TRBV12-4	TRBJ1-4	CASTSGTGEKLFF
TRBV6-4	TRBJ2-2	CASSDGGSNTGELFF
TRBV5-1	TRBJ1-1	CASSLSAGVSTEAFF
TRBV24-1	TRBJ2-2	CATSDLRGGRDTGELFF
TRBV3-1/TRBV3-2	TRBJ1-2	CASSLDFGYTF
TRBV27	TRBJ1-5	CASSQRGTGDQPQHF
TRBV2	TRBJ2-5	CASSGRGTEETQYF
TRBV10-3	TRBJ2-1	CAISESGGYEQFF
TRBV6-2/TRBV6-3	TRBJ2-5	CASSYNNGIETQYF
TRBV2	TRBJ1-2	CASNPGTYYGYTF
TRBV14	TRBJ2-2	CASSQVRVGELFF
TRBV25-1	TRBJ2-1	CASSVRASGRSYNEQFF
TRBV24-1	TRBJ2-5	CATSDLLPSGTQYF
TRBV9	TRBJ2-3	CASGFNPGTDTDTQYF
TRBV7-2	TRBJ2-1	CASRGTASPNKEQFF
TRBV13	TRBJ2-7	CASSSEGQGAQEQYF
TRBV6-5	TRBJ2-2	CASSSHGTENTGELFF
TRBV7-2	TRBJ1-2	CASSLDPRRYGYTF
TRBV7-9	TRBJ1-3	CASSLARTGGNTIYF
TRBV2	TRBJ2-3	CASSEGQSTDTQYF
TRBV2	TRBJ1-4	CASSPLRQEKLFF
TRBV6-5	TRBJ1-2	CASSQDSTGGYTF
TRBV29-1	TRBJ2-2	CSGRTGTNTGELFF
TRBV10-3	TRBJ1-1	CAISGGRSNTEAFF
TRBV10-3	TRBJ1-6	CAISEDSNNSPLHF
TRBV3-1/TRBV3-2	TRBJ2-7	CASSQDKPTYEQYF
TRBV5-4	TRBJ2-1	CASSPGGAGENEQFF
TRBV21-1	TRBJ1-2	CARPTGTRLRYTF
TRBV7-2	TRBJ1-2	CASSLGTRQLEYGYTF
TRBV2	TRBJ1-4	CASKRDRQGSEKLFF